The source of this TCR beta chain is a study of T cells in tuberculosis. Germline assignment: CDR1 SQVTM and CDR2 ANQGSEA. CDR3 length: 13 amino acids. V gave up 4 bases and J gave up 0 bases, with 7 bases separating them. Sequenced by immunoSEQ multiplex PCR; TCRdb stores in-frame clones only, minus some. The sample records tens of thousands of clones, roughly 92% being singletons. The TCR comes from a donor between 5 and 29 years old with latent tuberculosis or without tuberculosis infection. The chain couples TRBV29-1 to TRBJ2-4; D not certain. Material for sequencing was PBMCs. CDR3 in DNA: TGCAGCGTTGCAGATCTAGCCAAAAACATTCAGTACTTC. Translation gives CSVADLAKNIQYF. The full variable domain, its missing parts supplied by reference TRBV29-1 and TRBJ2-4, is SAVISQKPSRDICQRGTSLTIQCQVDSQVTMMFWYRQQPGQSLTLIATANQGSEATYESGFVIDKFPISRPNLTFSTLTVSNMSPEDSSIYLCSVADLAKNIQYFGAGTRLSVL.